These 14 T cell receptor beta chains share one sample of origin, sequenced in a study of cytomegalovirus exposure and HLA in healthy donors (dated by TCRdb to between 2016 and 2019). Library generation was performed with the immunoSEQ multiplex PCR assay. For the multiplex PCR, a mixture combining 60 forward primers for TCR Vbeta segments and 13 reverse primers for TCR Jbeta segments was used. The clones in this table, taken by TCRdb from immuneACCESS, are in-frame only. Not every clone is retained; where verified, under half of the shortfall comes from an unresolved V gene, and the cause of the rest is unknown. This sample gives more than 85,000 clones in total; about 80% of them show up just once. The ten top clones hold 1.5% to 2.5% of the sample. Material for sequencing was PBMCs. The receptor source for this set is a man between 35 and 55 years old in good health and CMV-seronegative.

In its sample, this clone was seen once. V usage is TRBV10-3 and J usage is TRBJ2-7; D is undetermined. V was clipped by 9 bases and J by 0 bases, with 12 bases between them. There are 13 residues in the CDR3. Germline values: CDR1 ENHRY, CDR2 SYGVKD. The CDR3 DNA follows: TGTGCCATAGCCGGGTCGAGCTCCTACGAGCAGTACTTC. It specifies CAIAGSSSYEQYF.

This clone was counted between two and nine times. The gene calls are TRBV9 and TRBJ2-3; TRBD2 matches 8 bases. Germline CDR1 and CDR2: SGDLS and YYNGEE. The ends lost 6 bases at V and 0 bases at J; junction bases unmatched: 12. This CDR3 has 17 amino acids. The CDR3 region has the DNA TGTGCCAGCACCCCAGAAAGCGGGGGCGCTAGCACAGATACGCAGTATTTT. Translating gives CASTPESGGASTDTQYF.

This chain uses TRBV6-1 with TRBJ2-5, with D perhaps matching TRBD2 (5 bases). Gene TRBJ2-7 matches the end of the DNA better, so the J call may be wrong. CDR3 length equals 15 residues. Per the germline V gene, CDR1 is MNHNS and CDR2 is SASEGT. Here the CDR3 reads CASSSQPGRAYEQYF. The CDR3 DNA reads as TGTGCCAGCAGTTCCCAGCCTGGGAGAGCCTACGAGCAGTACTTC.

This chain links TRBV19 with TRBJ2-3; 9 nucleotides match TRBD1. The CDR3 consists of 17 residues. CDR1 LNHDA and CDR2 SQIVND come from the germline V gene (reference sequence). J gave up 5 bases and V 7 bases, and 16 bases lay outside the gene matches. The CDR3 is CASTGWAGTGTRDTQYF. The CDR3 DNA is TGTGCCAGTACCGGCTGGGCTGGGACAGGGACGAGAGATACGCAGTATTTT.

V is TRBV30 and J is TRBJ1-5; 7 bases fit TRBD1. This CDR3 has 12 amino acids. Germline V CDR1 and CDR2: GTSNPN, SVGIG (reference sequence). Losses at the gene ends were 5 bases for V and 4 bases for J; bases not matched to a gene: 2. CDR3 sequence reads: CAWSRGNQPQHF. The CDR3 DNA follows: TGTGCCTGGTCCAGGGGGAATCAGCCCCAGCATTTT.

The chain employs TRBV7-2 and TRBJ2-7; a weak D match, TRBD2 (5 bases). This CDR3 region has 17 residues. Trimming cost V 1 base and J 5 bases, with 21 bases left between them. Germline V gene data show CDR1 as SGHTA and CDR2 as FQGNSA. The CDR3 loop reads CASSLESMASIWDEQYF. DNA for the CDR3: TGTGCCAGCAGCTTAGAGTCTATGGCTAGCATCTGGGACGAGCAGTACTTC.

V gene TRBV6-5 combines with J gene TRBJ1-1; D is unresolved. V lost 6 bases to trimming and J lost 2 bases, with 4 bases between them. The germline CDR1 and CDR2 sequences are MNHEY and SVGAGI. The CDR3 sequence is 11 residues long. CDR3 bases: TGTGCCAGCAGGCGTAACACTGAAGCTTTCTTT. Its translation: CASRRNTEAFF.

The rearrangement links TRBV10-1 to TRBJ2-3, with D maybe TRBD1 (5 bases). Per germline, CDR1 WNHNN and CDR2 SYGVQD (reference sequence). Trimming took off 3 bases at V and 1 base at J, with 8 bases between the two ends. This CDR3 contains 14 residues. The CDR3 DNA is TGCGCCAGCAGTGAATCCAGGGGCACAGATACGCAGTATTTT. Residues: CASSESRGTDTQYF.

This clone was detected only a few times. This sequence joins TRBV4-3 and TRBJ1-6; 7 bases fit TRBD1. Germline CDR1 and CDR2: LGHNA and YSLEER. Unmatched junction bases numbered 10, after V lost 2 bases and J lost 0 bases. There are 19 residues in the CDR3. CDR3 sequence reads: CASSQKYRQGVSYNSPLHF. Written as DNA, the CDR3 is TGCGCCAGCAGCCAAAAATACCGACAGGGAGTCTCCTATAATTCACCCCTCCACTTT.

This clone was detected once. J is TRBJ2-7 and V is TRBV28; D is unclear. The V gene's germline CDR1 is MDHEN and CDR2 SYDVKM. The CDR3 is 15 amino acids. V lost 5 bases, J lost 2 bases, and 16 bases lay in between. This CDR3 reads CASSPPLKKPYEQYF. The CDR3 coding sequence is TGTGCCAGCAGTCCCCCACTCAAAAAACCCTACGAGCAGTACTTC.

CDR3 protein: CASSELAGGYEQYF. Here the CDR3 DNA reads TGTGCCAGCAGTGAACTAGCGGGAGGTTACGAGCAGTACTTC. The V gene is TRBV2, the J gene TRBJ2-7, with 11 bases matching TRBD2. Germline assignment: CDR1 SNHLY and CDR2 FYNNEI. CDR3 length: 14 residues. V was pared by 2 bases and J by 4 bases, with 1 base of the junction left unmatched.

This clone was counted once. The J gene is TRBJ2-7, the V gene TRBV14, with D possibly matching TRBD2 (6 bases). Germline V gene sequence: CDR1 SGHDN, CDR2 FVKESK. V was trimmed by 1 base and J by 3 bases, leaving 10 bases between them. The CDR3 totals 14 residues. The CDR3 is CASSQVMRDYEQYF. In nucleotides, the CDR3 is TGTGCCAGCAGCCAAGTCATGCGGGACTACGAGCAGTACTTC.

V is TRBV11-2 and J is TRBJ2-7; 10 bases map to TRBD2. The CDR3 contains 15 residues. Germline CDR1 is SGHAT and CDR2 is FQNNGV. The J segment lost 3 bases and the V segment lost 3 bases, leaving 5 bases of the junction unmatched. In nucleotides, the CDR3 is TGTGCCAGCAGCTTTGAGCGGGGGGGGTTCTACGAGCAGTACTTC. This sequence encodes CASSFERGGFYEQYF.

V is TRBV7-2 and J is TRBJ2-7; D remains ambiguous. This CDR3 region has 13 residues. The germline V gene encodes CDR1 SGHTA and CDR2 FQGNSA. V was shortened by 2 bases and J by 2 bases, with 7 bases between the two germline ends. CDR3 in amino acids: CASSLTPTYEQYF. Written as DNA, the CDR3 is TGTGCCAGCAGCTTAACGCCTACCTACGAGCAGTACTTC.